Sequencing of this T cell receptor beta chain was carried out in a study of cytomegalovirus exposure and HLA in healthy donors. General study results and limits: A prior analysis recorded that most TCR beta V segments were productive about 90% or about 30% of the time. Follow-up analysis later connected one missense variant in DCLRE1C with trimming of TCR beta V- and J-genes.

As regards this clone: Its antigen is not identified.

The trim removed 6 bases at V and 5 bases at J, leaving 12 bases unmatched. The CDR3 is made up of 15 amino acids. Germline CDR1 MNHEY, CDR2 SVGAGI. The PCR had 60 Vbeta and 13 Jbeta primers. Profiling relied on immunoSEQ multiplex PCR, and the TCRdb table lists in-frame clones only, not all of them. Its clone listing holds 100,000 to 150,000 clones. The chain joins TRBV6-5 to TRBJ2-7; the match to TRBD1 covers 8 bases. Source material: PBMCs. The clonotype comes from a woman between 35 and 50 years old in good health and CMV-seronegative. In DNA, the CDR3 is TGTGCCAGCAGCTCCGGTCAGGGGGCTTCCCACGAGCAGTACTTC. Protein product: CASSSGQGASHEQYF.